This is a list of T cell receptor beta chains from one sample in a study of circulating tumor DNA in untreated peripheral T-cell lymphoma. Here immunoSEQ multiplex PCR was the method, and the copy in TCRdb shows in-frame clones only, minus some. The repertoire holds 5,000 to 6,500 clones, with under 80% as singletons. What was sequenced was tumor tissue. The receptors here all came from a human donor with peripheral T-cell lymphoma. Each CDR3 is given with its conserved first and last residue. Expanded clones get a size class; other rows say once, few or many, or leave the size out.

clone size: -
J gene: TRBJ2-3
V gene: TRBV19
CDR3 protein: CASSSSGTSGSDTQYF

clone size: -
J gene: TRBJ2-7
V gene: TRBV28
CDR3 protein: CASTPTGGPYEQYF

clone size: -
J gene: TRBJ1-5
V gene: TRBV10-1
CDR3 protein: CASSESLEPQHF

clone size: -
J gene: TRBJ1-4
V gene: TRBV14
CDR3 protein: CASSQVPWLGQGGEKLFF

clone size: -
J gene: TRBJ2-1
V gene: TRBV7-6
CDR3 protein: CASSLWPSGTNEQFF

clone size: -
J gene: TRBJ1-1
V gene: TRBV10-2
CDR3 protein: CASSEHQGAEAFF

clone size: -
J gene: TRBJ1-5
V gene: TRBV19
CDR3 protein: CASSIAQAQPQHF

clone size: few
J gene: TRBJ2-5
V gene: TRBV15
CDR3 protein: CATSRDQYSQETQYF

clone size: -
J gene: TRBJ1-2
V gene: TRBV19
CDR3 protein: CASSRRQGTGYGYTF

clone size: -
J gene: TRBJ2-3
V gene: TRBV1
CDR3 protein: CTSSQEGDTQYF

clone size: -
J gene: TRBJ1-5
V gene: TRBV6-8
CDR3 protein: CASSYRDQPQHF

clone size: -
J gene: TRBJ2-7
V gene: TRBV6-8
CDR3 protein: CASRADRGRGEQYF

clone size: -
J gene: TRBJ1-4
V gene: TRBV7-6
CDR3 protein: CANSRRQQGGDEKLFF

clone size: -
J gene: TRBJ1-1
V gene: TRBV6-8
CDR3 protein: CASSYEVGGPLTEAFF

clone size: -
J gene: TRBJ1-2
V gene: TRBV29-1
CDR3 protein: CSVYRTQDGYTF

clone size: -
J gene: TRBJ1-5
V gene: TRBV18
CDR3 protein: CASSPGQGDQPQHF

clone size: few
J gene: TRBJ2-2
V gene: TRBV18
CDR3 protein: CASSPNGRRTGELFF

clone size: -
J gene: TRBJ1-3
V gene: TRBV25-1
CDR3 protein: CASQGQEGNTIYF

clone size: -
J gene: TRBJ2-2
V gene: TRBV18
CDR3 protein: CASSHRDYNTGELFF

clone size: -
J gene: TRBJ2-5
V gene: TRBV11-3
CDR3 protein: CASSPQVTGGGETQYF

clone size: -
J gene: TRBJ1-2
V gene: TRBV5-1
CDR3 protein: CASSLAAWQGVGYTF

clone size: few
J gene: TRBJ2-1
V gene: TRBV30
CDR3 protein: CAWSAGLAGHNEQFF

clone size: few
J gene: TRBJ2-1
V gene: TRBV18
CDR3 protein: CASSLGLDNEQFF

clone size: -
J gene: TRBJ1-5
V gene: TRBV30
CDR3 protein: CAWSGERSGRSQPQHF

clone size: -
J gene: TRBJ1-5
V gene: TRBV9
CDR3 protein: CASSETGYSNQPQHF

clone size: -
J gene: TRBJ2-7
V gene: TRBV28
CDR3 protein: CASSLFRREQYF

clone size: -
J gene: TRBJ2-6
V gene: TRBV19
CDR3 protein: CASTQSSGANVLTF

clone size: -
J gene: TRBJ1-1
V gene: TRBV18
CDR3 protein: CASSDELNTEAFF

clone size: -
J gene: TRBJ1-1
V gene: TRBV9
CDR3 protein: CASSEGAGPGAFF

clone size: -
J gene: TRBJ2-2
V gene: TRBV25-1
CDR3 protein: CASSESWTDNTGELFF

clone size: few
J gene: TRBJ2-4
V gene: TRBV18
CDR3 protein: CASSPVTGRATIQYF

clone size: -
J gene: TRBJ2-3
V gene: TRBV5-1
CDR3 protein: CASSFGDSTDTQYF

clone size: -
J gene: TRBJ2-5
V gene: TRBV12-5
CDR3 protein: CASNMGGGETQYF

clone size: -
J gene: TRBJ2-7
V gene: TRBV28
CDR3 protein: CASKSPGTAGTSRFWQYF

clone size: few
J gene: TRBJ2-1
V gene: TRBV29-1
CDR3 protein: CSADSHPYNEQFF

clone size: -
J gene: TRBJ2-1
V gene: TRBV14
CDR3 protein: CASSQDSLGPYNEQFF

clone size: -
J gene: TRBJ1-3
V gene: TRBV11-3
CDR3 protein: CASSLPGARGNTIYF

clone size: -
J gene: TRBJ2-5
V gene: TRBV19
CDR3 protein: CASSRRLAGTQETQYF

clone size: -
J gene: TRBJ2-2
V gene: TRBV19
CDR3 protein: CASAFANTGELFF

clone size: once
J gene: TRBJ2-3
V gene: TRBV28
CDR3 protein: CASSRIRVITDTQYF

clone size: -
J gene: TRBJ2-2
V gene: TRBV30
CDR3 protein: CAWSVRGNTGELFF

clone size: -
J gene: TRBJ1-2
V gene: TRBV18
CDR3 protein: CASSPPSGGMSYGYTF

clone size: -
J gene: TRBJ2-7
V gene: TRBV15
CDR3 protein: CATSRETGGSYEQYF

clone size: -
J gene: TRBJ1-2
V gene: TRBV19
CDR3 protein: CASSPDKDYGYTF

clone size: -
J gene: TRBJ2-3
V gene: TRBV1
CDR3 protein: CASSPWKDTTDTQYF

clone size: -
J gene: TRBJ2-7
V gene: TRBV30
CDR3 protein: CAWRAKVEQYF

clone size: -
J gene: TRBJ2-3
V gene: TRBV18
CDR3 protein: CASSPTIELAGTDTQYF

clone size: -
J gene: TRBJ2-2
V gene: TRBV6-8
CDR3 protein: CASSYSPEGDPTGELFF

clone size: -
J gene: TRBJ1-1
V gene: TRBV19
CDR3 protein: CASSTLRQGVTEAFF

clone size: -
J gene: TRBJ1-2
V gene: TRBV18
CDR3 protein: CASSRKPGQGASGYTF

clone size: -
J gene: TRBJ2-7
V gene: TRBV6-8
CDR3 protein: CASSLADSYEQYF

clone size: -
J gene: TRBJ1-2
V gene: TRBV2
CDR3 protein: CASSTGGNYGYTF

clone size: -
J gene: TRBJ2-5
V gene: TRBV11-3
CDR3 protein: CASSLDLTGTLWDQYF